This entry features one T cell receptor beta chain sequence. What it binds is not known. Semi-nested PCR with Nested Universal Primer A followed constant-region reverse priming of full-length variable regions. TCRdb reprocessed the 5' RACE reads via MiXCR and lists one record per CDR3 protein. The top ten hold more than 2.5% of the sample, which has some 64,000 distinct CDR3 sequences, 22% seen once. General study findings and limits: In terms of TCR gene usage, tumor memory CD4+ T cells clustered together with blood and lymph node memory CD4+ cells, as well as with lymph node naive CD4+ cells.

V lost 4 bases to trimming and J lost 11 bases, with 17 bases between them. The CDR3 has 14 residues. The germline CDR1 and CDR2 sequences are MGHRA and YSYEKL. The sequence came from a female donor with breast cancer. Material: memory CD4+ T cells sorted from a lymph node. Subset defined: memory CD4+ T cells, CD4+CD45RO+CD25-. This chain connects TRBV4-1 to TRBJ1-4; D may be TRBD1 (5 bases). DNA of the CDR3: TGCGCCAGCAGCCCCTTGGGGGGTGGGGAGAAACTGTTTTTT. Amino acids: CASSPLGGGEKLFF.